The T cell receptor beta chain under discussion was sequenced for a study of memory CD4+ T cells and cytomegalovirus serostatus. Single viable CD3+CD4+CD8-CD45RO+ cells were sorted as the memory CD4+ T cells. Produced via immunoSEQ multiplex PCR; TCRdb's table is partial and in-frame only. The sample has 25,000 to 30,000 clones; roughly 76% are singletons. V was pared by 5 bases and J by 1 base, with 8 bases between. The CDR3 is 13 residues long. Germline-derived CDR1 and CDR2 are LGHNA and YSLEER. The chain joins TRBV4-3 to TRBJ1-1; D gene ambiguous. Sequenced material: memory CD4+ T cells from blood. The receptor was derived from an adult in good health and CMV-seronegative. CDR3 loop: CASSLEGNTEAFF. CDR3 DNA sequence: TGCGCCAGCAGCTTGGAGGGGAACACTGAAGCTTTCTTT.